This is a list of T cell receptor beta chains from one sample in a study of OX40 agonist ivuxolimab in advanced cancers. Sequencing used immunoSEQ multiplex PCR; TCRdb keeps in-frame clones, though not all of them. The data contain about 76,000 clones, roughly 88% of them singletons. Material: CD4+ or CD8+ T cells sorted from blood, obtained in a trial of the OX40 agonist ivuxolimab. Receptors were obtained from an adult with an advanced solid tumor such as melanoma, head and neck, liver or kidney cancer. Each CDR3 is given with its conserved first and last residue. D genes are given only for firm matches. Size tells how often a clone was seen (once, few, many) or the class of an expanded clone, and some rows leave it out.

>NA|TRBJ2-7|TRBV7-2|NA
TGTGCCAGCAGCTTTCCCGGACAGCCCTACGAGCAGTACTTC
CASSFPGQPYEQYF
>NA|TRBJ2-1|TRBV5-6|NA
TGTGCCAGCAGCCTTCACAATGAGCAGTTCTTC
CASSLHNEQFF
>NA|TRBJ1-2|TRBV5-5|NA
TGTGCCAGCAGCGATCAAGGATGGAACTATGGCTACACCTTC
CASSDQGWNYGYTF
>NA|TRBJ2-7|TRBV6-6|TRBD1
TGTGCCAGCAGTTCCGTCGACAGGGGCGGCTACGAGCAGTACTTC
CASSSVDRGGYEQYF
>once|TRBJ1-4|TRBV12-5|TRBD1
TGTGCTAGTGGTTTGGCACGGGACAGTGTTAATGAAAAACTGTTTTTT
CASGLARDSVNEKLFF
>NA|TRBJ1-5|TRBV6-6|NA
TGTGCCAGCAGTTACCGGACATCTAGCAATCAGCCCCAGCATTTT
CASSYRTSSNQPQHF
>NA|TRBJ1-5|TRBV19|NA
TGTGCCAGTAGTATAGTTCACAATCAGCCCCAGCATTTT
CASSIVHNQPQHF
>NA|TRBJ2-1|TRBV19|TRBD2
TGTGCCAGTAGTATATGGCTAGCGGGAAACAATGAGCAGTTCTTC
CASSIWLAGNNEQFF
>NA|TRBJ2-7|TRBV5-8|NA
TGTGCCAGCAGCTTACTTCAGACCTACGAGCAGTACTTC
CASSLLQTYEQYF
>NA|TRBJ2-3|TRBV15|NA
TGTGCCACCAGCAGACTTGGGCAGGGAAGGGCCACAGATACGCAGTATTTT
CATSRLGQGRATDTQYF
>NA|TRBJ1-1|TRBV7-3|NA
TGTGCCAGCAGCTTATCACGAGGCACTGAAGCTTTCTTT
CASSLSRGTEAFF
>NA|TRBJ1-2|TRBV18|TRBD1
TGTGCCAGCTCTACCGGGACAGTAGTCGGGTATGGCTACACCTTC
CASSTGTVVGYGYTF
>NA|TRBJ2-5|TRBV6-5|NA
TGTGCCAGCAGCCCCACCGTATACCAAGAGACCCAGTACTTC
CASSPTVYQETQYF
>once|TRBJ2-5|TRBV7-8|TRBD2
TGTGCCAGCACCTACCTCGGTAGCGGGAGCCGGGAGACCCAGTACTTC
CASTYLGSGSRETQYF
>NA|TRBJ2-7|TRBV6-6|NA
TGTGCCAGCAGGCCATACAGTACCTACGAGCAGTACTTC
CASRPYSTYEQYF
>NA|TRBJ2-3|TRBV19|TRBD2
TGTGCCAGTAGTATTTTAAGGAGCGGGAGTTCAGATACGCAGTATTTT
CASSILRSGSSDTQYF
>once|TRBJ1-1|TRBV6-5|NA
TGTGCCAGCAGTTCCGACATGAACACTGAAGCTTTCTTT
CASSSDMNTEAFF